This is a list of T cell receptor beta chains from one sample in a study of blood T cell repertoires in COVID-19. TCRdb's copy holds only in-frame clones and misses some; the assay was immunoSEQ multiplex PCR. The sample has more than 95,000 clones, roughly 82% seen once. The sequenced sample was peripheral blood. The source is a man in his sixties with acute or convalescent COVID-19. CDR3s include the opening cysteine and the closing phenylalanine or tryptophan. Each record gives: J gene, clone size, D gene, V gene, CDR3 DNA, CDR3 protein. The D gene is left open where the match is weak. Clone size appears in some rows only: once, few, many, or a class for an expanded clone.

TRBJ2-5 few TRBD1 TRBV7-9 TGTGCCAGCAGCTTAAACAGGGGGTTTGAGACCCAGTACTTC CASSLNRGFETQYF
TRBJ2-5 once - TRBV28 TGTGCCAGCAGTTTGGGCAGGGGTCTCCAAGAGACCCAGTACTTC CASSLGRGLQETQYF
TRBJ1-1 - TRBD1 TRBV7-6 TGTGCCAGCAGCTTAGGACAGGGCTACACTGAAGCTTTCTTT CASSLGQGYTEAFF
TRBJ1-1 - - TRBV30 TGTGCCTGGAGCGAGAACACAGGTGTGAACACTGAAGCTTTCTTT CAWSENTGVNTEAFF
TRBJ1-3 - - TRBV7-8 TGTGCCAGCAGCGAGAGGTCAGGGCCTGGAAACACCATATATTTT CASSERSGPGNTIYF
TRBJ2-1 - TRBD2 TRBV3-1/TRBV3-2 TGTGCCAGCAGCCAAAACGGGGGGGCGAATGAGCAGTTCTTC CASSQNGGANEQFF
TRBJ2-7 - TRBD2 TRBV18 TGTGCCAGCTCACCGCGGGGGACTAGCGGGGGTCTCTACGAGCAGTACTTC CASSPRGTSGGLYEQYF
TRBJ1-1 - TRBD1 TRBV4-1 TGCGCCAGCAGCCAAGGTCCCGGGACAGGTTCGAACACTGAAGCTTTCTTT CASSQGPGTGSNTEAFF
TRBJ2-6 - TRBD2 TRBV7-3 TGTGCCAGCAGCTCGGTAGCGGGAGGGCCTGGGGCCAACGTCCTGACTTTC CASSSVAGGPGANVLTF
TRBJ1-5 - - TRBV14 TGTGCCAGCAGCCAGGAGCTTACAGGCGGCAATCAGCCCCAGCATTTT CASSQELTGGNQPQHF
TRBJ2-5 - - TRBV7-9 TGTGCCAGCAGCTTAGCGGGGGGGGCGCCGGAAGAGACCCAGTACTTC CASSLAGGAPEETQYF
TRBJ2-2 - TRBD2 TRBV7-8 TGTGCCAGCAGCTTCCGGGAGGGATCGAACACCGGGGAGCTGTTTTTT CASSFREGSNTGELFF
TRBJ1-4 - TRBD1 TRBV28 TGTGCCAGCTTTCAGGGGGCGGAGGGCGAAAAACTGTTTTTT CASFQGAEGEKLFF
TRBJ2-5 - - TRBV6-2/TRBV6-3 TGTGCCAGCAGTTTGCTTGACAGGCCCCTTCAAGAGACCCAGTACTTC CASSLLDRPLQETQYF
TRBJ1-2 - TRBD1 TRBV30 TGTGCCTGGATGGGACAGAGTGACTATGGCTACACCTTC CAWMGQSDYGYTF
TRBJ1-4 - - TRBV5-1 TGCGCCAGCAGCTCGCAGGGTCCTAATGAAAAACTGTTTTTT CASSSQGPNEKLFF
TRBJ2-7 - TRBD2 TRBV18 TGTGCCAGCTCACCAACGCTAGCGGGGAGTATCTACGAGCAGTACTTC CASSPTLAGSIYEQYF
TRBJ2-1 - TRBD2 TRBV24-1 TGTGCCACCAGTGACCCCTCACTAGCGGCCAATGAGCAGTTCTTC CATSDPSLAANEQFF
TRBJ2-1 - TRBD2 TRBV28 TGTGCCAGCAGTTTTTATAGCGGGAGGCTTGAGCAGTTCTTC CASSFYSGRLEQFF
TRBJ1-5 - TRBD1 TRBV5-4 TGTGCCAGCAGCCTGGGGGGGGACAGAAGTTTCAATCAGCCCCAGCATTTT CASSLGGDRSFNQPQHF
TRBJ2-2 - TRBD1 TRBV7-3 TGTGCCAGCAGCCCGAGGGGACAGGGGGCCGGGGAGCTGTTTTTT CASSPRGQGAGELFF
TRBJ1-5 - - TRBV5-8 TGTGCCAGCAGCCACCCCGGGACGGGGGGTTCGCCCCAGCATTTT CASSHPGTGGSPQHF
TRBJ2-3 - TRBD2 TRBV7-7 TGTGCTAGCAGCTTACTAGCGGGAGGGCCAGATACGCAGTATTTT CASSLLAGGPDTQYF
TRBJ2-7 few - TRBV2 TGTGCCAGCAGCGGGGGCTACGAGCAGTACTTC CASSGGYEQYF
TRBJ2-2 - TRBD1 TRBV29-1 TGCAGCGTGAGGGGACAGGGGGCAATAAGGTCCGGGGAGCTGTTTTTT CSVRGQGAIRSGELFF
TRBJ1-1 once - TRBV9 TGTGCCAGCAGCGTACATCAGGGTACTGAAGCTTTCTTT CASSVHQGTEAFF
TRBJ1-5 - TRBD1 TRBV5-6 TGTGCCAGCAGCTTGGCGTCGATACAGGGGAATCAGCCCCAGCATTTT CASSLASIQGNQPQHF
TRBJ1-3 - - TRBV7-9 TGTGCCAGCAGCTTTTCCTGGGGCAGATCCACTGGAAACACCATATATTTT CASSFSWGRSTGNTIYF
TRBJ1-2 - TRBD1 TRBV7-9 TGTGCCAGCAGCCTTCTAAGGGACAGGGGGCATTATGGCTACACCTTC CASSLLRDRGHYGYTF
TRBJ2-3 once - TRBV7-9 TGTGCCAGCAGCTCAACAGGGAGCACAGATACGCAGTATTTT CASSSTGSTDTQYF
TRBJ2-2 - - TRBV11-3 TGTGCCAGCAGCTTAGATTCGGGAGTTGGGACCGGGGAGCTGTTTTTT CASSLDSGVGTGELFF
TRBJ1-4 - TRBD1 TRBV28 TGTGCCAGCAGTACCTCCGACAGGGCAGGAGGGGAAAAACTGTTTTTT CASSTSDRAGGEKLFF
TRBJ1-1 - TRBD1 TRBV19 TGTGCCAGTAGTATAGCACAGGGGGCAACTGAAGCTTTCTTT CASSIAQGATEAFF
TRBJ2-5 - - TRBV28 TGTGCCAGCAGTTTTAGAGGGAAAGGGTGGGAGACCCAGTACTTC CASSFRGKGWETQYF
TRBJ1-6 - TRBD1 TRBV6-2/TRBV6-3 TGTGCCAGCAGTAATATGGACAGGGACTCACCCCTCCACTTT CASSNMDRDSPLHF
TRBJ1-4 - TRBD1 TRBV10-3 TGTGCCATCAGTCTAACCCCGGGGACAGGGATAAAAACTAATGAAAAACTGTTTTTT CAISLTPGTGIKTNEKLFF
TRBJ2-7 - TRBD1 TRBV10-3 TGTGCCATCAGTGAGACCGGGACAGGGACCTACGAGCAGTACTTC CAISETGTGTYEQYF
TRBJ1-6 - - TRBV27 TGTGCCAGCAGCGGGGGGCCCTATAATTCACCCCTCCACTTT CASSGGPYNSPLHF
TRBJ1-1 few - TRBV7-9 TGTGCCAGCAGACTGCAGGGATTGGGGAACACTGAAGCTTTCTTT CASRLQGLGNTEAFF
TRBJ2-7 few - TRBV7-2 TGTGCCAGCAGCTTAGTACAGGGCTCCTACGAGCAGTACTTC CASSLVQGSYEQYF
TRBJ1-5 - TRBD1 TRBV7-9 TGTGCCAGCAGCAAGGGACAGGGGAAAGGGGTCGGATATAGCAATCAGCCCCAGCATTTT CASSKGQGKGVGYSNQPQHF
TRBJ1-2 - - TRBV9 TGTGCCAGCAGCGTAGTCGGGGGTTCGGAGGACGGCTACACCTTC CASSVVGGSEDGYTF
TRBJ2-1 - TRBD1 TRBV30 TGTGCCTGGAGTCAACTCGGGACAGGGGTATACAATGAGCAGTTCTTC CAWSQLGTGVYNEQFF
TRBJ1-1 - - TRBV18 TGTGCCAGCTCCATCCAGGGGAGAGACACTGAAGCTTTCTTT CASSIQGRDTEAFF
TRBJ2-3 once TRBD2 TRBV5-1 TGCGCCAGCAGCTTGGCTTCGACTAGCGGGGGGACAGATACGCAGTATTTT CASSLASTSGGTDTQYF